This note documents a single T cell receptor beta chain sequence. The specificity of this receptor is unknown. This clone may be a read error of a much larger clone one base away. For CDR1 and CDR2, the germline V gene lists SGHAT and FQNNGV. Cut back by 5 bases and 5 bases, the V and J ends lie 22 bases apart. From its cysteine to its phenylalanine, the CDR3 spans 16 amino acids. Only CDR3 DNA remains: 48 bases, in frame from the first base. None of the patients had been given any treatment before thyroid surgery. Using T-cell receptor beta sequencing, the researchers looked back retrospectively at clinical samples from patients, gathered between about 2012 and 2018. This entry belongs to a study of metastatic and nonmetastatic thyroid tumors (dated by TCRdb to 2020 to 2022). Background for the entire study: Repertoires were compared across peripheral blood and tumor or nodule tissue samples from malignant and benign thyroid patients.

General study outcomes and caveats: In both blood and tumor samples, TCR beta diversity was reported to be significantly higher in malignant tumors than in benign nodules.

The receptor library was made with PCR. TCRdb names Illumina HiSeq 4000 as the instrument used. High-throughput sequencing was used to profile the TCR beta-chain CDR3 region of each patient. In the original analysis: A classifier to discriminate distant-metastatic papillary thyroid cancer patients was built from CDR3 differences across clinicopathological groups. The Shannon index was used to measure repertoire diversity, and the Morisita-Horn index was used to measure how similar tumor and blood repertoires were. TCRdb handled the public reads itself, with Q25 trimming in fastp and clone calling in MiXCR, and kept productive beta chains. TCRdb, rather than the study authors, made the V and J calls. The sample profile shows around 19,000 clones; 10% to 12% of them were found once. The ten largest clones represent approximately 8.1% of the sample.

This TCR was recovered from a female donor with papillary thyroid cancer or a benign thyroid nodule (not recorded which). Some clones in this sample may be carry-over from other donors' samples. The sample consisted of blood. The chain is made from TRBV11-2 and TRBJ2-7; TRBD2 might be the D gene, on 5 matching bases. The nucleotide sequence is TGTGCCAGCAGCCTGGCTAGCATTCGGGTCGCGGACGAGCAGTACTTC. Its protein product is CASSLASIRVADEQYF.